One sample yielded the 23 T cell receptor beta chains listed below, sequenced in a study of cytomegalovirus exposure and HLA in healthy donors. The PCR made use of 60 Vbeta and 13 Jbeta primers. Data came from immunoSEQ multiplex PCR; TCRdb stores just in-frame clones and leaves some out. The sample shows about 120,000 clones, roughly three quarters of them seen only once. The sequenced material came from PBMCs. The receptors stem from a woman aged 18-29 years in good health and CMV-seronegative.

This clone was detected only a few times. The gene calls are TRBV6-6 and TRBJ2-7; 9 bases map to TRBD1. In germline, CDR1 is MNHNY, CDR2 SVGAGI (reference sequence). The CDR3 loop spans 15 amino acids. V was pared by 5 bases and J by 3 bases, with 8 bases of the junction left unmatched. CDR3 DNA: TGTGCCAGCAGTCCTCTTCCGGGACAGGGCTACGAGCAGTACTTC. Translating it yields CASSPLPGQGYEQYF.

The V and J genes are TRBV6-4 and TRBJ1-2; D gene unclear. In germline, CDR1 is MRHNA, CDR2 SNTAGT. The CDR3 has 15 residues. The V end was cut by 6 bases, the J end by 0 bases, with 14 bases between. CDR3 residues: CASRVTGAPNYGYTF. CDR3 coding DNA: TGTGCCAGCAGGGTTACGGGAGCTCCTAACTATGGCTACACCTTC.

The table lists this clone with a few counts. V and J are TRBV27 and TRBJ2-3; TRBD1 matches at 9 bases. V lost 7 bases to trimming and J lost 0 bases; unmatched junction nucleotides: 5. Germline CDR1 MNHEY, CDR2 SMNVEV (reference sequence). The CDR3 totals 15 residues. This CDR3 is CASTPGTGSTDTQYF. In DNA form, the CDR3 reads TGTGCCAGCACCCCGGGGACAGGGAGCACAGATACGCAGTATTTT.

V usage is TRBV7-6 and J usage is TRBJ2-7; a possible D gene is TRBD2 (5 bases). CDR3 size: 13 residues. Looked up from germline, CDR1 is SGHVS and CDR2 is FNYEAQ. The V and J ends lost 1 base and 1 base respectively, with 5 bases between them. CDR3 in DNA: TGTGCCAGCAGCTTAGGGGAGTCCTACGAGCAGTACTTC. This gives the protein CASSLGESYEQYF. The full variable domain, in which reference TRBV7-6 and TRBJ2-7 provide the parts outside the CDR3, is GAGVSQSPRYKVTKRGQDVALRCDPISGHVSLYWYRQALGQGPEFLTYFNYEAQQDKSGLPNDRFSAERPEGSISTLTIQRTEQRDSAMYRCASSLGESYEQYFGPGTRLTVT.

The chain recombines TRBV5-1 with TRBJ1-4; TRBD1 aligns across 9 bases. The CDR3 spans 14 residues. J lost 8 bases, V lost 4 bases, and 6 bases had no gene match. CDR1 SGHRS and CDR2 YFSETQ come from the germline V gene. The CDR3 spells CASSPGQGKEKLFF. The DNA of the CDR3 is TGCGCCAGCAGCCCGGGACAGGGAAAGGAAAAACTGTTTTTT.

The gene calls are TRBV28 and TRBJ1-5; D is unresolved. In germline, CDR1 is MDHEN, CDR2 SYDVKM. V was clipped by 2 bases and J by 9 bases, with 8 bases between them. This CDR3 region has 12 residues. The CDR3: CASSLPARPQHF. CDR3 sequence (DNA): TGTGCCAGCAGTTTACCCGCCAGGCCCCAGCATTTT.

The chain uses TRBV30 and TRBJ1-5; unclear D gene. The germline V gene encodes CDR1 GTSNPN and CDR2 SVGIG (reference sequence). There are 12 residues in the CDR3. Between the trimmed V and J ends, which lost 2 bases and 6 bases, there was a span of 8 bases. CDR3 DNA: TGTGCCTGGAGTTTACATTTTCAGCCCCAGCATTTT. Translating gives CAWSLHFQPQHF.

This chain links TRBV6-6 with TRBJ2-3; D unresolved. The CDR3 is 11 residues long. Germline V CDR1 and CDR2: MNHNY, SVGAGI (reference sequence). V lost 5 bases and J 2 bases, leaving 2 bases between the germline ends. CDR3 DNA: TGTGCCAGCAGTCTCACAGATACGCAGTATTTT. Translated: CASSLTDTQYF.

The chain recombines TRBV30 with TRBJ2-7; perhaps TRBD2 as D (6 bases). Trimming removed 3 bases from V and 2 bases from J, with 14 bases in between. In germline, CDR1 is GTSNPN, CDR2 SVGIG (reference sequence). CDR3 length equals 14 residues. The CDR3 bases are TGTGCCTGGAGGGTACGGGGGATAACCTACGAGCAGTACTTC. The encoded protein is CAWRVRGITYEQYF.

This clone was picked up a small number of times. The chain combines TRBV7-6 with TRBJ2-1, with TRBD1 as a possible D gene (5 bases). The V end was cut by 5 bases, the J end by 6 bases, with 11 bases between. CDR3 length: 13 amino acids. Germline values: CDR1 SGHVS, CDR2 FNYEAQ. In DNA, the CDR3 is TGTGCCAGCAGCCAGGGCTACCTCAATGAGCAGTTCTTC. The encoded protein is CASSQGYLNEQFF.

The genes are TRBV28 and TRBJ2-5; 9 nucleotides align to TRBD1. CDR3 length: 13 amino acids. Germline V CDR1 and CDR2: MDHEN, SYDVKM. V shed 10 bases and J 5 bases; nucleotides not matched to a gene: 8. The CDR3 DNA follows: TGTGCCACCGAACAGGGGGCTTGGGAGACCCAGTACTTC. It specifies CATEQGAWETQYF.

This clone was picked up a small number of times. The genes are TRBV30 and TRBJ1-4, with a possible D match to TRBD1 (6 bases). V dropped 1 base and J dropped 5 bases, with 11 bases sitting between them. CDR3 length equals 14 residues. Germline lookup yields CDR1 GTSNPN and CDR2 SVGIG (reference sequence). For the CDR3, the DNA is TGTGCCTGGAGTGCAGGACAGCCAAATGAAAAACTGTTTTTT. Its translation is CAWSAGQPNEKLFF.

This sequence joins TRBV30 and TRBJ1-5; 8 nucleotides align to TRBD1. The CDR3 runs 14 residues. CDR1 is GTSNPN, CDR2 SVGIG, per germline (reference sequence). With V trimmed by 5 bases and J by 6 bases, 9 bases remained unmatched. The CDR3 DNA is TGTGCCTGGCAGACAGGGGATAGGATTCAGCCCCAGCATTTT. It is translated as CAWQTGDRIQPQHF.

J is TRBJ2-2 and V is TRBV6-5; D perhaps matches TRBD1 (5 bases). The CDR3 loop spans 13 amino acids. V gave up 6 bases and J gave up 7 bases, with 12 bases separating them. The germline gives CDR1 MNHEY, CDR2 SVGAGI. The CDR3 DNA sequence: TGTGCCAGCAGACCAGGGTTCTACGGGGAGCTGTTTTTT. Translating gives CASRPGFYGELFF.

The chain carries TRBV4-2 and TRBJ2-7, with 8 bases fitting TRBD1. V shed 0 bases, J shed 3 bases, and the junction held 7 bases outside the gene matches. Germline loops: CDR1 LGHNA, CDR2 YNFKEQ. The CDR3 contains 16 residues. CDR3 sequence: CASSQEDRQGNYEQYF. The CDR3, as DNA: TGTGCCAGCAGCCAAGAGGACCGACAGGGGAACTACGAGCAGTACTTC.

J is TRBJ2-3 and V is TRBV28, with D possibly being TRBD2 (7 bases). CDR1 is MDHEN, CDR2 SYDVKM, per germline. Trimming took off 6 bases at V and 0 bases at J, with 10 bases between the two ends. CDR3 length: 14 residues. CDR3 sequence: CASRRGGSTDTQYF. CDR3 in DNA: TGTGCCAGCAGGAGGGGGGGTAGCACAGATACGCAGTATTTT.

V gene TRBV7-6 combines with J gene TRBJ2-7; unclear D gene. Deletions cut 1 base from V and 6 bases from J, with 10 bases between. The CDR3 is made up of 13 amino acids. CDR1 is SGHVS and CDR2 is FNYEAQ in the germline V gene. This CDR3 reads CASSLDEPSEQYF. The CDR3 DNA is TGTGCCAGCAGCTTAGATGAGCCATCCGAGCAGTACTTC.

This sequence joins TRBV6-5 and TRBJ1-5, with 8 bases that match TRBD1. Germline-derived CDR1 and CDR2 are MNHEY and SVGAGI. The junction had 8 bases not matched to a gene; V was cut back by 6 bases and J by 7 bases. The CDR3 runs 14 residues. Here the CDR3 DNA reads TGTGCCAGCAGCTCTCAGGGGGCTCTGCAGCCCCAGCATTTT. Its protein is CASSSQGALQPQHF.

V gene TRBV5-1 combines with J gene TRBJ1-3, with no clear D. CDR1 is SGHRS and CDR2 is YFSETQ in the germline V gene. The length of the CDR3 is 15 residues. With 4 bases removed from V and 1 base from J, the gap between germline ends came to 12 bases. CDR3 protein: CASSTEGDSGNTIYF. The CDR3 nucleotides are TGCGCCAGCAGCACCGAGGGTGATTCTGGAAACACCATATATTTT. Full variable domain (remainder filled in from reference TRBV5-1 and TRBJ1-3): KAGVTQTPRYLIKTRGQQVTLSCSPISGHRSVSWYQQTPGQGLQFLFEYFSETQRNKGNFPGRFSGRQFSNSRSEMNVSTLELGDSALYLCASSTEGDSGNTIYFGEGSWLTVV.

The count of this clone is one. The V call is TRBV2, the J call TRBJ1-1, with 8 bases lining up with TRBD1. Germline V gene lookup returns CDR1 SNHLY and CDR2 FYNNEI. CDR3 length: 13 residues. The trim removed 5 bases at V and 6 bases at J, leaving 5 bases unmatched. This CDR3 reads CASSLQGGSEAFF. The CDR3 DNA reads TGTGCCAGCAGTTTACAGGGGGGCTCTGAAGCTTTCTTT.

This chain uses TRBV29-1 with TRBJ2-3; maybe TRBD1 (6 bases). The CDR3 runs 15 residues. V dropped 3 bases and J dropped 0 bases, with 13 bases sitting between them. Germline V gene data show CDR1 as SQVTM and CDR2 as ANQGSEA. CDR3 sequence reads: CSVDRDITSTDTQYF. CDR3 bases: TGCAGCGTTGACCGGGACATAACTAGCACAGATACGCAGTATTTT.

The chain carries TRBV13 and TRBJ2-1; D ambiguous. In germline, CDR1 is PRHDT, CDR2 FYEKMQ (reference sequence). V was pared by 0 bases and J by 0 bases, with 6 bases between. This CDR3 contains 15 residues. The CDR3 DNA reads TGTGCCAGCAGCTTAGGCCGGAGCTCCTACAATGAGCAGTTCTTC. Translation: CASSLGRSSYNEQFF. Using reference TRBV13 and TRBJ2-1 for the parts outside the CDR3, the full variable domain is AAGVIQSPRHLIKEKRETATLKCYPIPRHDTVYWYQQGPGQDPQFLISFYEKMQSDKGSIPDRFSAQQFSDYHSELNMSSLELGDSALYFCASSLGRSSYNEQFFGPGTRLTVL.

This clone was counted once. The V gene is TRBV19, the J gene TRBJ1-6; D unresolved. V gave up 5 bases and J gave up 0 bases, with 8 bases separating them. CDR1 is LNHDA and CDR2 is SQIVND in the germline V gene (reference sequence). The CDR3 has 15 residues. For the CDR3, the DNA is TGTGCCAGTAGTTTAGGGAGCTCCTATAATTCACCCCTCCACTTT. This translates into CASSLGSSYNSPLHF.